These 7 T cell receptor beta chains came from one sample sequenced in a study of blood T cells in healthy people across ages. The use of a sample-barcoded 5' primer and a J-beta primer mix characterized a second PCR of roughly 7 to 11 cycles. TCRdb passed the 5' RACE reads through MiXCR, listing each CDR3 protein once. The top ten clones hold about 20% of a sample with about 970,000 distinct CDR3 sequences, roughly 51% of them seen once. The sample consisted of blood. The source of these receptors is a woman aged 55-69 years in good health.

The chain is built from TRBV5-1 and TRBJ1-2; 9 bases are a match to TRBD1. The CDR3 is made up of 15 amino acids. The germline V gene has CDR1 SGHRS and CDR2 YFSETQ. Trimming at V came to 4 bases and at J to 4 bases, leaving 8 bases not matched to a gene. The CDR3 DNA reads as TGCGCCAGCAGCCCATTACAGGGGGCGGCCTATGGCTACACCTTC. It encodes CASSPLQGAAYGYTF.

V is TRBV2 and J is TRBJ2-5; 7 nucleotides agree with TRBD1. The CDR3 is 11 residues long. The V segment lost 2 bases and the J segment 13 bases; nucleotides outside the gene matches: 4. CDR1 and CDR2 from the germline V gene are SNHLY and FYNNEI. The CDR3 here is CASSEITGAYF. CDR3 in DNA: TGTGCCAGCAGTGAAATTACAGGGGCGTACTTC.

This clonotype was seen a single time. V and J are TRBV20-1 and TRBJ1-2; perhaps TRBD1 as D (5 bases). Trimming removed 6 bases from V and 4 bases from J, with 15 bases in between. There are 13 residues in the CDR3. Per the germline V gene, CDR1 is DFQATT and CDR2 is SNEGSKA (reference sequence). CDR3 protein: CSAQRGRAYGYTF. The CDR3 nucleotides are TGCAGTGCCCAGCGGGGACGAGCCTATGGCTACACCTTC.

This clonotype was observed once. This chain joins TRBV18 and TRBJ2-1, with TRBD1 matching over 8 bases. Near its end, the DNA agrees better with TRBJ2-7, so the J call may be wrong. The CDR3 spans 17 residues. Per the germline V gene, CDR1 is KGHSH and CDR2 is LQKENI. Written as DNA, the CDR3 is TGTGCCAGCTCACCCAATCTACTCAATACAGGGGGACGGGAGCAGTACTTC. Its translation is CASSPNLLNTGGREQYF.

This rearrangement joins TRBV7-2 to TRBJ2-7; no reliable D call. The CDR3 is 13 residues long. In germline, CDR1 is SGHTA, CDR2 FQGNSA. Trimming left V 5 bases short and J 3 bases short, with 11 bases between. CDR3 loop: CASSGNVGYEQYF. The CDR3 DNA follows: TGTGCCAGCAGCGGTAACGTGGGCTACGAGCAGTACTTC.

In DNA, the CDR3 is TGTGCCAGCAGTGGGGCCGCCCCCTGGCGGGGGCAAGAGACCCAGTACTTC. Translation gives CASSGAAPWRGQETQYF. This chain uses TRBV6-4 with TRBJ2-5, with 7 bases matching TRBD2. The CDR3 is 17 residues long. Trimming removed 4 bases from V and 2 bases from J; junction bases left unmatched: 13. Germline V lookup: CDR1 MRHNA, CDR2 SNTAGT.

CDR3 nucleotide sequence: TGCAGTGCTAGAGATATCGCGGGAGGGAGGGATACGCAGTATTTT. This gives the protein CSARDIAGGRDTQYF. This chain links TRBV20-1 with TRBJ2-3, with 9 bases aligning to TRBD2. The CDR3 consists of 15 residues. Germline CDR1 and CDR2: DFQATT and SNEGSKA (reference sequence). The junction had 7 bases not matched to a gene; V was cut back by 0 bases and J by 6 bases.